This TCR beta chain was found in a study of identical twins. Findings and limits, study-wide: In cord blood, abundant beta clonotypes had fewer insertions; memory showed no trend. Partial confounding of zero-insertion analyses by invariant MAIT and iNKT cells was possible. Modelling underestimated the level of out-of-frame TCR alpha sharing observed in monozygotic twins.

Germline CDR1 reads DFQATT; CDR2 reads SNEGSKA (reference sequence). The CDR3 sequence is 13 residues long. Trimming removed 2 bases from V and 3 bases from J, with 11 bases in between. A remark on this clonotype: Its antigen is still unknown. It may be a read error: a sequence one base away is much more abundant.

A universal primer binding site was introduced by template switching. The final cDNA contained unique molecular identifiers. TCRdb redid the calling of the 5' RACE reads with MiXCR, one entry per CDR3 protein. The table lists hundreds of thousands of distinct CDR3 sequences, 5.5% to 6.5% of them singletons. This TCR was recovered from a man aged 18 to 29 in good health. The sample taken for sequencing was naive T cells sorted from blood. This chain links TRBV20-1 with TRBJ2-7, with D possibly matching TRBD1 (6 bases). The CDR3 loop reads CSARFTGNYEQYF. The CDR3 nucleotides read TGCAGTGCTAGATTTACAGGGAACTACGAGCAGTACTTC.